One sample yielded the 3 T cell receptor beta chains listed below, sequenced in a study of T-cell reconstitution after alpha-beta-depleted transplantation in children. A TCRbeta library incorporating unique molecular identifiers was prepared. Each CDR3 protein is one row after TCRdb ran MiXCR on the PCR reads. The sample consists of about 690,000 distinct CDR3 sequences, roughly 15% of them appearing once. Here the sequenced sample was PBMCs from the stem cell graft donor, taken from the stem cell graft. These receptors were taken from a human donor who donated a stem cell graft to a child with acute myeloid leukemia.

This clonotype was seen more than once but under ten times. V is TRBV5-1 and J is TRBJ1-6; D unresolved. V gave up 0 bases and J gave up 6 bases, with 13 bases separating them. The length of the CDR3 is 16 residues. In germline, CDR1 is SGHRS, CDR2 YFSETQ. The CDR3 DNA is TGCGCCAGCAGCTTGGCCGGGCCTCGATCTAATTCACCCCTCCACTTT. It translates to CASSLAGPRSNSPLHF.

This clonotype was recorded at least ten times. The chain is built from TRBV10-2 and TRBJ2-3; TRBD1 matches at 8 bases. This CDR3 region has 16 residues. V lost 3 bases, J lost 0 bases, and 5 bases stayed unmatched. Germline V gives CDR1 WSHSY, CDR2 SAAADI. This CDR3 is CASSEPGGLSTDTQYF. The CDR3 coding sequence is TGCGCCAGCAGTGAACCAGGGGGCCTCAGCACAGATACGCAGTATTTT.

This chain links TRBV7-2 with TRBJ1-6; 7 bases agree with TRBD1. The CDR3 length is 13 residues. Trimming at V came to 4 bases and at J to 14 bases, leaving 8 bases not matched to a gene. Per germline, CDR1 SGHTA and CDR2 FQGNSA. CDR3 region: CASSSETGRTLHF. CDR3 in DNA: TGTGCCAGCAGCTCCGAGACAGGGAGAACCCTCCACTTT.